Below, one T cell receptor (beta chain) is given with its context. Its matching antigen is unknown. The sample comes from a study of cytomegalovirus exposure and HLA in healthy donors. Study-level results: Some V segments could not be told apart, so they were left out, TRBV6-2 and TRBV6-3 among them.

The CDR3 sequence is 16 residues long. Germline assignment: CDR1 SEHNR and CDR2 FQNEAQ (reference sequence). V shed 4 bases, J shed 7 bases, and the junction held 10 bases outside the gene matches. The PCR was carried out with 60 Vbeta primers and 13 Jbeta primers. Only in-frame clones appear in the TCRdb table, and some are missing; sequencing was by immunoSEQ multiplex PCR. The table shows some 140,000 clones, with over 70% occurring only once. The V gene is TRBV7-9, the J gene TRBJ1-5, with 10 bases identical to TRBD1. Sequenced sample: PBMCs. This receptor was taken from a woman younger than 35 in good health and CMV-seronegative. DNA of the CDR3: TGTGCCAGCAGCTCGTCGGACAGGGGGGTAGGGCAGCCCCAGCATTTT. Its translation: CASSSSDRGVGQPQHF.